The rows below give T cell receptor beta chains drawn from one sample of a study of CD8 T cells in ankylosing spondylitis. TCRdb re-analysed the 5' RACE reads in MiXCR, keeping a single row per CDR3 protein. The profile covers some 16,000 distinct CDR3 sequences, with approximately 8% appearing a single time and roughly 35% taken by the ten largest. Sequenced material: blood. The receptors here all came from a male donor with ankylosing spondylitis or in good health (not recorded which). Each CDR3 is given with its conserved first and last residue. The D gene is left open where the match is weak. Some rows have no size entry. The others give once, few or many, or a class for an expanded clone.

v_gene	abundance	d_gene	j_gene	CDR3nt	CDR3aa
TRBV9	-	TRBD2	TRBJ2-2	TGTGCCAGCAGCCCTCAAGCGGGGTTGACGAACACCGGGGAGCTGTTTTTT	CASSPQAGLTNTGELFF
TRBV5-1	-	TRBD2	TRBJ2-3	TGCGCCAGCAGCTTGAACCTAGCGGGGAACACAGATACGCAGTATTTT	CASSLNLAGNTDTQYF
TRBV5-1	many	TRBD2	TRBJ2-1	TGCGCCAGCAGCTTGGCAGCTAGCGGGTACAATGAGCAGTTCTTC	CASSLAASGYNEQFF
TRBV19	-	-	TRBJ2-7	TGTGCCAGTAGTCCCCAGGGACCGAAAGTTTCTGAGCAGTACTTC	CASSPQGPKVSEQYF
TRBV20-1	many	TRBD2	TRBJ2-3	TGCAGTGCTGGCGTCACCTACGGGACTAGCGGACGACGGGTTACGCAGTATTTT	CSAGVTYGTSGRRVTQYF
TRBV4-2	-	TRBD2	TRBJ2-1	TGTGCCAGCAGCCAAGATGGATTAGCGGGGTCCTCCTACAATGAGCAGTTCTTC	CASSQDGLAGSSYNEQFF
TRBV20-1	many	-	TRBJ2-2	TGCAGTGCTGCCAGGCCCACCGGGGAGCTGTTTTTT	CSAARPTGELFF
TRBV7-2	-	-	TRBJ2-6	TGTGCCAGCAGCTTTGCAGGGCCTTGGGGTGGGGCCAACGTCCTGACTTTC	CASSFAGPWGGANVLTF
TRBV21-1	many	-	TRBJ2-7	TGTGCCAGCAGCAGTCGGGACAGTGGGGCCTACGAGCAGTACTTC	CASSSRDSGAYEQYF
TRBV12-3/TRBV12-4	-	-	TRBJ1-1	TGTGCCAGCAGTACGGGACACAGTGAAGCTTTCTTT	CASSTGHSEAFF
TRBV20-1	many	-	TRBJ2-3	TGCAGTGCTAGCTACGGGGATACGCAGTATTTT	CSASYGDTQYF
TRBV6-6	few	TRBD1	TRBJ2-7	TGTGCCAGCAGTTACTCGTGGGACAGGGGTTACGAGCAGTACTTC	CASSYSWDRGYEQYF
TRBV20-1	few	TRBD2	TRBJ2-2	TGCAGTGCTTATATAGCGGGGGGCAACACCGGGGAGCTGTTTTTT	CSAYIAGGNTGELFF
TRBV2	-	-	TRBJ1-5	TGTGCCAGCAGTCAGCCAGGGACTTTGGGAGAACAGCCCCAGCATTTT	CASSQPGTLGEQPQHF
TRBV5-1	once	TRBD2	TRBJ2-1	TGCGCCAGCAGCTTGGTTAGCGGGAGGGCCGAGCAGTTCTTC	CASSLVSGRAEQFF
TRBV6-6	many	-	TRBJ2-2	TGTGCCAGCAGTTACTCGCTCGAGGGGTTGGACACCGGGGAGCTGTTTTTT	CASSYSLEGLDTGELFF
TRBV5-1	many	-	TRBJ2-4	TGCGCCAGCAGCTTGGATGGCGGAACAATAGCCAAAAACATTCAGTACTTC	CASSLDGGTIAKNIQYF
TRBV4-3	medium-sized	-	TRBJ2-3	TGCGCCAGCAGCCAAGATCTTCCCGTCTACACAGATACGCAGTATTTT	CASSQDLPVYTDTQYF
TRBV29-1	many	TRBD1	TRBJ2-6	TGCAGCGTGGACAGGGACGGGGCCAACGTCCTGACTTTC	CSVDRDGANVLTF
TRBV28	many	TRBD1	TRBJ2-5	TGTGCCAGCAGCGACTGGACAGGGAAAGGGACCCAGTACTTC	CASSDWTGKGTQYF
TRBV6-6	many	TRBD1	TRBJ1-3	TGTGCCAGCGGACAGGGATCTGGAAACACCATATATTTT	CASGQGSGNTIYF
TRBV27	many	-	TRBJ2-7	TGTGCCAGCAGTTTATCGGGGGCCCCAACCTACGAGCAGTACTTC	CASSLSGAPTYEQYF
TRBV20-1	few	-	TRBJ2-4	TGCAGTGCTGGGGTAATTGGCAAAAACATTCAGTACTTC	CSAGVIGKNIQYF